The TCR beta chain described here comes from a study of blood T cell repertoires in COVID-19. Study as a whole: Donors in the United States, Italy and Spain gave samples during acute or convalescent COVID-19. In each case, the material was cDNA or gDNA derived from T cells, B-cell-depleted T cells, or PBMCs.

This clone came up a few times. Produced via immunoSEQ multiplex PCR; TCRdb's table is partial and in-frame only. The table lists tens of thousands of clones, roughly 78% of them singletons. The CDR3 totals 14 residues. CDR1 is MNHEY and CDR2 is SVGAGI in the germline V gene. Trimming stripped 7 bases from V and 10 bases from J, with 17 bases between. The source is a man in his 60s with active or convalescent COVID-19. The sample was peripheral blood. V gene TRBV6-5 combines with J gene TRBJ1-6, with D possibly TRBD1 on 6 matching bases. CDR3 residues: CASTDRLESSPLHF. CDR3 DNA sequence: TGTGCCAGCACCGACAGGTTGGAATCCTCACCCCTCCACTTT.